This T cell receptor (beta chain) was sequenced for a study of T cells expressing NK-cell markers. Study-level results: For four donors, these clonotypes were likewise the leading ones in the CD3+CD56-NKG2C+ fraction. NKG2C+ dominant clonotype frequencies in 5 or 6 donors were roughly 1.0-7.0% of CD8+ T cells.

The CDR3 loop spans 14 amino acids. Germline V gene data show CDR1 as MNHNS and CDR2 as SASEGT. With regard to this clonotype: Its antigen remains unidentified.

UMI-tagged 5'RACE template switching yielded the TCR beta cDNA. TCRdb re-called the 5' RACE reads and gives one entry per CDR3 protein, without DNA. The repertoire table contains fewer than 40,000 distinct CDR3 sequences. The chain joins TRBV6-1 to TRBJ2-1; TCRdb lists TRBD1, though no DNA is available to test this call. Specimen: blood T cells: a sorted CD56 or NKG2C T cell subset, CD4+ or CD8+ T cells, or bulk PBMC T cells (not recorded which). The receptor was isolated from a woman aged 18-70 years in good health. The CDR3 loop is CASEGGLASNEQFF.